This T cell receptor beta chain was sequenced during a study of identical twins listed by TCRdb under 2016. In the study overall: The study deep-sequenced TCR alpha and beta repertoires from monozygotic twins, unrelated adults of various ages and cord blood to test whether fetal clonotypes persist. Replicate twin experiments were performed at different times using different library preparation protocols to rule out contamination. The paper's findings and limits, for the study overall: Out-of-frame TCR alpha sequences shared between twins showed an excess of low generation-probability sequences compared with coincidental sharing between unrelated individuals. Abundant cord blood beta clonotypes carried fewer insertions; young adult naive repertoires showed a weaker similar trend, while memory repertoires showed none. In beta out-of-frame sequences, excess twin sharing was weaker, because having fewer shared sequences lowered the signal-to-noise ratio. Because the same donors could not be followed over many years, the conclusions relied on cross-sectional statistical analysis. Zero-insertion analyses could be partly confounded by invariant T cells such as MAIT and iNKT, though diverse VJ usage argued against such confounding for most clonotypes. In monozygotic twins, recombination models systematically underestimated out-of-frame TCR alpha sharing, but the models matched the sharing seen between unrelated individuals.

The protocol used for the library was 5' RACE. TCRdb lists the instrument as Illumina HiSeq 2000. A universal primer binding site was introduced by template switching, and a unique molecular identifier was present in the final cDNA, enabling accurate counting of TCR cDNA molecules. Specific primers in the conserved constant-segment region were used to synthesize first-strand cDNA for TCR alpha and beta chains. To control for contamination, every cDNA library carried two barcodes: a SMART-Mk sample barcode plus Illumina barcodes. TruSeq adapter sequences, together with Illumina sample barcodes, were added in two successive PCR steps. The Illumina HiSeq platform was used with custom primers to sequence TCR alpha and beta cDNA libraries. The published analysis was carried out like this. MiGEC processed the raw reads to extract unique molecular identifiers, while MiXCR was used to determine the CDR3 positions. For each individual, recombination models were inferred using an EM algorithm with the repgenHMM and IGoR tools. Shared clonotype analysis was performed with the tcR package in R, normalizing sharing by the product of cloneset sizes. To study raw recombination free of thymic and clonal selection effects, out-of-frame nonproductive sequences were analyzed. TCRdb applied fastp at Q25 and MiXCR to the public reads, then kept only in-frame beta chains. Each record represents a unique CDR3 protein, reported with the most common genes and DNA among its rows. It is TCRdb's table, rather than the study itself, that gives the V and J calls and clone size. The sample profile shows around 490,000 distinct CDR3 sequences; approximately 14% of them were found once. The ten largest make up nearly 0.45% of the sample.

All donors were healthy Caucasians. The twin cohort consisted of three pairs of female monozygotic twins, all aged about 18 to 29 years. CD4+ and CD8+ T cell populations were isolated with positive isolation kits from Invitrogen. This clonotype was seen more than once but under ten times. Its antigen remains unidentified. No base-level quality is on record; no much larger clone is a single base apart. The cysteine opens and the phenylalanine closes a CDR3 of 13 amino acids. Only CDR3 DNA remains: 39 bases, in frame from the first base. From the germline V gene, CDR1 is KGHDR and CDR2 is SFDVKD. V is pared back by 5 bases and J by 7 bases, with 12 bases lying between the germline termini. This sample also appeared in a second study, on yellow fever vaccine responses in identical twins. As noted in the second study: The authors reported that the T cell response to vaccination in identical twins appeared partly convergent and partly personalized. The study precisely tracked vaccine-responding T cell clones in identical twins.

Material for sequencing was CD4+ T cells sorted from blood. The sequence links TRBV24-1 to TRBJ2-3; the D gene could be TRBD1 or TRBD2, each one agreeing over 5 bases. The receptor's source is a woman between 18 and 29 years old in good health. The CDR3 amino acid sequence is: CATSVKGTNTQYF. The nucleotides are TGTGCCACCAGTGTAAAGGGGACGAATACGCAGTATTTT.